This TCR beta chain was identified in a study of spatial heterogeneity in lung cancer. Unique molecular identifiers tagged every individual TCR cDNA molecule. TCRdb re-analysed the 5' RACE reads in MiXCR, keeping a single row per CDR3 protein. Of more than 65,000 distinct CDR3 sequences listed, under 8.5% are singletons. Indicated time point: sample taken at primary tumor resection. The donors were about 67 patients with non-small cell lung cancer that was early-stage and untreated. No cell sorting; template was whole RNA from tumor, lung tissue or PBMC. In this sample, this clonotype turned up many times. CDR3 size: 17 residues. Germline V gene data show CDR1 as LGHNA and CDR2 as YNFKEQ. Trimming cost V 4 bases and J 3 bases; bases outside gene matches: 9.

This clonotype was obtained from a male donor with early-stage non-small cell lung cancer. The sequencing here drew on PBMCs, taken at surgery. The chain employs TRBV4-2 and TRBJ2-1, with 10 nucleotides matching TRBD2. Written as DNA, the CDR3 is TGTGCCAGCAGCCGGACTCCAACTAGCGGGAACTACAATGAGCAGTTCTTC. Amino acid sequence: CASSRTPTSGNYNEQFF.